The 14 T cell receptor beta chains below come from one sample, sequenced in a study of shared clonotypes between healthy human individuals (dated by TCRdb to about 2020). The receptor library was made with the immunoSEQ multiplex PCR assay. Imported from immuneACCESS, the table was reduced by TCRdb to in-frame sequences with V and J called. These copies leave out some clones; in studies compared against another copy, an unresolved V gene accounts for under half, and the cause of the remainder is not known. Recorded for this sample are under 1,100,000 clones; approximately 72% of them occurred a single time. About 1.4% of the sample goes to the ten largest clones. Sequenced input: memory CD4+ T cells sorted from blood. Sample cell subset or site, as interpreted from the label and publication: CD45RA-negative fraction. The receptors derive from a man between 18 and 29 years old in good health.

The table lists this clone with a count of one. The chain links TRBV19 to TRBJ2-5, with TRBD2 as a possible D gene (6 bases). The CDR3 loop spans 14 amino acids. Germline loops: CDR1 LNHDA, CDR2 SQIVND (reference sequence). V gave up 6 bases and J gave up 1 base, with 12 bases separating them. For the CDR3, the DNA is TGTGCCAGTAGACAAGCGGGCCTCCAAGAGACCCAGTACTTC. Amino acids: CASRQAGLQETQYF.

The chain is built from TRBV5-6 and TRBJ2-3, with 9 bases identical to TRBD2. The CDR3 extends over 16 amino acids. The germline V gene has CDR1 SGHDT and CDR2 YYEEEE. Germline trimming cut 4 bases from V and 5 bases from J; bases unmatched to any gene: 11. CDR3 DNA sequence: TGTGCCAGCAGCGAAGGGTATAGCGGGGGAGTAGATACGCAGTATTTT. Translating it yields CASSEGYSGGVDTQYF.

This clone was detected ten times or more. This chain links TRBV25-1 with TRBJ1-1; 8 bases fit TRBD1. The CDR3 consists of 16 residues. Germline CDR1 reads MGHDK; CDR2 reads SYGVNS. Trimming took 3 bases from V and 4 from J; bases not matched to a gene: 10. The CDR3 spells CASSDPGTGAATEAFF. As DNA, the CDR3 is TGTGCCAGCAGTGACCCCGGGACAGGCGCCGCCACTGAAGCTTTCTTT.

The chain carries TRBV9 and TRBJ2-2, with a weak D call TRBD1 (6 bases). With 2 bases removed from V and 5 bases from J, the gap between germline ends came to 16 bases. The germline V gene encodes CDR1 SGDLS and CDR2 YYNGEE. CDR3 length: 16 amino acids. The CDR3 is CASSVPGEGMTGELFF. The CDR3 bases are TGTGCCAGCAGCGTTCCAGGGGAAGGCATGACCGGGGAGCTGTTTTTT.

The rearrangement uses TRBV30 and TRBJ2-3, with D hard to call. The CDR3 runs 15 residues. The ends were cut back, 1 base at V and 1 base at J, with 12 bases in the middle. CDR1 and CDR2 (germline): GTSNPN, SVGIG (reference sequence). The CDR3: CAWSARRLGTDTQYF. In DNA form, the CDR3 reads TGTGCCTGGAGTGCTAGGAGACTCGGCACAGATACGCAGTATTTT. Full variable domain (missing parts from reference TRBV30 and TRBJ2-3): SQTIHQWPATLVQPVGSPLSLECTVEGTSNPNLYWYRQAAGRGLQLLFYSVGIGQISSEVPQNLSASRPQDRQFILSSKKLLLSDSGFYLCAWSARRLGTDTQYFGPGTRLTVL.

The chain couples TRBV5-6 to TRBJ1-1; TRBD1 matches 8 bases. CDR1 SGHDT and CDR2 YYEEEE come from the germline V gene. CDR3 length: 18 residues. Trimming took 0 bases from V and 5 from J; bases not matched to a gene: 15. CDR3 residues: CASSLALDRGVLMTEAFF. The CDR3 DNA follows: TGTGCCAGCAGCTTGGCCCTTGACAGGGGTGTATTAATGACTGAAGCTTTCTTT. Complete variable domain (other parts from reference TRBV5-6 and TRBJ1-1): DAGVTQSPTHLIKTRGQQVTLRCSPKSGHDTVSWYQQALGQGPQFIFQYYEEEERQRGNFPDRFSGHQFPNYSSELNVNALLLGDSALYLCASSLALDRGVLMTEAFFGQGTRLTVV.

The V gene is TRBV6-1, the J gene TRBJ1-2; D may be TRBD1 (5 bases). Trimming removed 6 bases at V and 7 bases at J, with 15 bases between. The CDR3 is made up of 13 amino acids. CDR1 is MNHNS and CDR2 is SASEGT in the germline V gene. DNA of the CDR3: TGTGCCAGCAGCGCCTCGGGACTCTCTGGCTACACCTTC. Protein sequence: CASSASGLSGYTF.

The chain is built from TRBV14 and TRBJ2-7; 7 bases are a match to TRBD2. Germline values: CDR1 SGHDN, CDR2 FVKESK. The CDR3 extends over 15 amino acids. Losses at the gene ends were 1 base for V and 1 base for J; bases not matched to a gene: 4. The CDR3 loop is CASSQGSGLSYEQYF. The CDR3 DNA sequence: TGTGCCAGCAGCCAAGGTAGCGGGTTGTCCTACGAGCAGTACTTC.

This clone was picked up a small number of times. This rearrangement joins TRBV30 to TRBJ1-4; D may be TRBD1 (6 bases). This CDR3 is built from 15 residues. Trimming stripped 0 bases from V and 8 bases from J, with 16 bases between. In germline, CDR1 is GTSNPN, CDR2 SVGIG (reference sequence). The CDR3 spells CAWSVLGQQFEKLFF. DNA for the CDR3: TGTGCCTGGAGTGTACTTGGACAGCAATTCGAAAAACTGTTTTTT.

This sequence joins TRBV5-6 and TRBJ2-7; D may be TRBD1 (5 bases). This CDR3 is built from 17 residues. The V end lost 3 bases, the J end lost 0 bases, and 19 bases lay between the germline ends. Germline V gene lookup returns CDR1 SGHDT and CDR2 YYEEEE. The CDR3 DNA reads as TGTGCCAGCAGCTCTTGGAATGGCAGGGTGAGCTCCTACGAGCAGTACTTC. Residues: CASSSWNGRVSSYEQYF.

A note on this clone: This CDR3 is also generated by other DNA sequences in the sample. The chain has TRBV13 and TRBJ1-5; D is uncertain. Per germline, CDR1 PRHDT and CDR2 FYEKMQ (reference sequence). The ends were cut back, 0 bases at V and 4 bases at J, with 7 bases in the middle. This CDR3 is 14 amino acids long. CDR3 sequence: CASSLGHLNQPQHF. The CDR3 DNA reads as TGTGCCAGCAGCTTAGGACACCTTAATCAGCCCCAGCATTTT.

The chain joins TRBV6-1 to TRBJ2-6; no reliable D call. Germline CDR1 reads MNHNS; CDR2 reads SASEGT. This CDR3 has 14 amino acids. V was trimmed by 6 bases and J by 0 bases, leaving 6 bases between them. This chain's CDR3 is CASRTVSGANVLTF. The CDR3 DNA reads TGTGCCAGCAGGACGGTCTCTGGGGCCAACGTCCTGACTTTC.

The chain recombines TRBV2 with TRBJ1-4; D unclear. Trimming removed 4 bases at V and 3 bases at J, with 12 bases between. Per germline, CDR1 SNHLY and CDR2 FYNNEI. The CDR3 extends over 15 amino acids. The CDR3 reads CASSAQAAPNEKLFF. CDR3 bases: TGTGCCAGCAGTGCACAAGCCGCCCCTAATGAAAAACTGTTTTTT.

This clone was seen more than once but under ten times. The chain recombines TRBV6-5 with TRBJ2-6; D tentatively fits TRBD1 or TRBD2 (5 bases each). This CDR3 region has 14 residues. Trimming took off 8 bases at V and 4 bases at J, with 12 bases between the two ends. The germline CDR1 and CDR2 sequences are MNHEY and SVGAGI. This CDR3 is CASRSGTGANVLTF. CDR3 sequence (DNA): TGTGCCAGCCGCTCAGGGACCGGGGCCAACGTCCTGACTTTC.